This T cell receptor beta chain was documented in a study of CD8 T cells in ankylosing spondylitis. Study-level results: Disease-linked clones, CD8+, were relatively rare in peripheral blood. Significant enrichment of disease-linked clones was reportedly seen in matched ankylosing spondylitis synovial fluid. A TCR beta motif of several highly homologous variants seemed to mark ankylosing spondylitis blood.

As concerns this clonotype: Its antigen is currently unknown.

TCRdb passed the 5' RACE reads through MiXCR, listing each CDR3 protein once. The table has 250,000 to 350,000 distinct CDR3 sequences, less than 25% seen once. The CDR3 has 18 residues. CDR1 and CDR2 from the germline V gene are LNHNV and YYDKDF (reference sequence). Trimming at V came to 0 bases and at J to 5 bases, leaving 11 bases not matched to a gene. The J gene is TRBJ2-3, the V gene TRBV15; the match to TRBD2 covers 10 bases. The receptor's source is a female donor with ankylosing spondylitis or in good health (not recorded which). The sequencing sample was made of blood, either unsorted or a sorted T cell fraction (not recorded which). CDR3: CATSREVAPSGSGDTQYF. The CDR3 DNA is TGTGCCACCAGCAGAGAGGTCGCCCCTAGCGGGAGCGGAGATACGCAGTATTTT.